This T cell receptor (beta chain) was identified during a study of blood T cell repertoires in COVID-19. Generated by immunoSEQ multiplex PCR, the TCRdb table keeps only in-frame clones and is missing some. The sample carries under 300,000 clones, roughly four fifths recorded once. The germline V gene has CDR1 SGHAT and CDR2 FQNNGV. The V end was cut by 6 bases, the J end by 2 bases, with 18 bases between. CDR3 size: 16 residues. The chain is built from TRBV11-2 and TRBJ2-3; D perhaps matches TRBD2 (5 bases). The TCR comes from a young man who had recovered from COVID-19. Material for sequencing was peripheral blood. CDR3 DNA sequence: TGTGCCAGCAGAGGATTTCCTCCTCGGGACACAGATACGCAGTATTTT. Its translation: CASRGFPPRDTDTQYF.